A single sample is the source of the 20 T cell receptor beta chains below, sequenced in a study of CD8 T cells in ankylosing spondylitis (dated by TCRdb to about 2017). Library creation used 5' RACE. Sequencing took place on an Illumina HiSeq 2500. Using fastp at Q25 and MiXCR, TCRdb reprocessed the public reads and kept productive beta chains. Each CDR3 protein appears once, grouped with its most common genes and DNA. Across this sample there are approximately 240,000 distinct CDR3 sequences, with roughly a tenth seen only once. The ten most abundant clones make up about 2.8% of the sample. Sequencing used blood, either unsorted or a sorted T cell fraction (not recorded which). The receptors derive from a male donor with ankylosing spondylitis or in good health (not recorded which).

This clonotype was seen a few times. This chain links TRBV13 with TRBJ2-7; maybe TRBD1 (5 bases). From germline, CDR1 is PRHDT and CDR2 FYEKMQ (reference sequence). V was pared by 4 bases and J by 1 base, with 8 bases between. The CDR3 sequence is 13 residues long. CDR3 nucleotides: TGTGCCAGCAGCTCGACAGCATCCTACGAGCAGTACTTC. Its translation: CASSSTASYEQYF.

In its sample, this clonotype was seen a few times. The chain is built from TRBV27 and TRBJ2-7; 7 bases line up with TRBD2. CDR1 is MNHEY and CDR2 is SMNVEV in the germline V gene (reference sequence). The CDR3 extends over 15 amino acids. J lost 0 bases, V lost 5 bases, and 7 bases had no gene match. CDR3 sequence reads: CASSLTSESSYEQYF. DNA for the CDR3: TGTGCCAGCAGTCTAACTAGCGAGAGCTCCTACGAGCAGTACTTC.

This clonotype turned up a few times. The chain employs TRBV7-2 and TRBJ2-3; possible D gene TRBD2, 6 bases. This CDR3 has 16 amino acids. Trimming left V 0 bases short and J 2 bases short, with 12 bases between. CDR1 is SGHTA, CDR2 FQGNSA, per germline. CDR3 loop: CASSLAVRRATDTQYF. The CDR3 nucleotides read TGTGCCAGCAGCTTAGCGGTCCGGAGGGCCACAGATACGCAGTATTTT. Complete variable domain (other parts from reference TRBV7-2 and TRBJ2-3): GAGVSQSPSNKVTEKGKDVELRCDPISGHTALYWYRQSLGQGLEFLIYFQGNSAPDKSGLPSDRFSAERTGGSVSTLTIQRTQQEDSAVYLCASSLAVRRATDTQYFGPGTRLTVL.

This clonotype was recorded many times. The chain carries TRBV3-1 and TRBJ1-6; the D gene is possibly TRBD1 (6 bases). V shed 1 base and J shed 9 bases, with 16 bases lying between them. CDR3 length: 16 residues. CDR1 and CDR2 (germline): LGHDT, YNNKEL (reference sequence). The CDR3 coding sequence is TGTGCCAGCAGCCAAGTGGGACAAGCTTGGAGTTCACCCCTCCACTTT. It codes for CASSQVGQAWSSPLHF.

This clonotype appeared many times. V usage is TRBV11-2 and J usage is TRBJ2-3, with D perhaps matching TRBD1 (6 bases). Germline V gives CDR1 SGHAT, CDR2 FQNNGV. The CDR3 loop spans 13 amino acids. Trimming removed 1 base from V and 9 bases from J, with 11 bases in between. CDR3 bases: TGTGCCAGCAGCTTAGTAGGCAGGGGAACGCAGTATTTT. Amino acids: CASSLVGRGTQYF.

This clonotype was counted ten times or more. The chain employs TRBV4-1 and TRBJ1-4; D possibly corresponds to TRBD1 (5 bases). CDR1 and CDR2 from the germline V gene are MGHRA and YSYEKL. This CDR3 comprises 18 residues. The ends were cut back, 1 base at V and 7 bases at J, with 22 bases in the middle. CDR3 in DNA: TGCGCCAGCAGCCAAGGTGGGAAAGGCGGCAGGGCGGGTGAAAAACTGTTTTTT. Translating gives CASSQGGKGGRAGEKLFF.

V gene TRBV30 combines with J gene TRBJ2-3; 8 nucleotides align to TRBD1. CDR1 is GTSNPN, CDR2 SVGIG, per germline (reference sequence). The J segment lost 6 bases and the V segment lost 2 bases, leaving 4 bases of the junction unmatched. The CDR3 runs to 13 residues. The CDR3 here is CAWSYRGEDTQYF. In DNA form, the CDR3 reads TGTGCCTGGAGTTACAGGGGGGAGGATACGCAGTATTTT.

In this sample, this clonotype turned up many times. The chain employs TRBV20-1 and TRBJ2-1; 7 bases match TRBD1. Germline values: CDR1 DFQATT, CDR2 SNEGSKA (reference sequence). V was clipped by 4 bases and J by 6 bases; unmatched bases: 18. CDR3 length: 17 residues. The CDR3 nucleotides read TGCAGTGCTAATTTGCTGGGAACAGGGGCACCCTCCAATGAGCAGTTCTTC. Its translation: CSANLLGTGAPSNEQFF.

This clonotype was seen many times. CDR3 region: CSVVRGDLNTEAFF. The CDR3 nucleotides read TGCAGCGTTGTAAGGGGGGACCTGAACACTGAAGCTTTCTTT. The chain joins TRBV29-1 to TRBJ1-1; perhaps TRBD1 as D (6 bases). The CDR3 runs to 14 residues. Trimming removed 4 bases from V and 0 bases from J, with 12 bases in between. CDR1 and CDR2 from the germline V gene are SQVTM and ANQGSEA.

This clonotype has ten or more counts. This chain links TRBV10-3 with TRBJ2-7; 10 positions agree with TRBD2. The CDR3 is made up of 13 amino acids. CDR1 is ENHRY and CDR2 is SYGVKD in the germline V gene. The J segment lost 5 bases and the V segment lost 7 bases, leaving 5 bases of the junction unmatched. CDR3 sequence: CAITWTSGHEQYF. CDR3 DNA sequence: TGTGCCATCACTTGGACTAGCGGTCACGAGCAGTACTTC.

Many counts were recorded for this clonotype. The chain has TRBV5-1 and TRBJ1-2; D is unresolved. Germline lookup yields CDR1 SGHRS and CDR2 YFSETQ. V was pared by 4 bases and J by 5 bases, with 9 bases between. This CDR3 is 12 amino acids long. Here the CDR3 reads CASSQDQYGYTF. The CDR3 bases are TGCGCCAGCAGCCAAGACCAGTATGGCTACACCTTC.

This clonotype was counted at least ten times. CDR3 in amino acids: CASSQVGGNSYEQYF. Here the CDR3 DNA reads TGTGCCAGCAGTCAGGTGGGGGGTAACTCCTACGAGCAGTACTTC. V gene TRBV12-3 or TRBV12-4 combines with J gene TRBJ2-7, with D tentatively TRBD2 (6 bases). The V end lost 5 bases, the J end lost 0 bases, and 14 bases lay between the germline ends. The CDR3 loop spans 15 amino acids.

This clonotype has only one observation. This may arise from a read error, as a much more abundant clone is one base away. The V and J genes are TRBV5-1 and TRBJ1-2; D call uncertain. The length of the CDR3 is 15 residues. CDR1 and CDR2 from the germline V gene are SGHRS and YFSETQ. The CDR3 nucleotides read TGCGCCAGCAGCCGCGAGGAGGCCTTGGACTATGACTACACCTTC. It is translated as CASSREEALDYDYTF.

This clonotype was recorded many times. CDR3 nucleotide sequence: TGCAGTGCTAGAGACGGACTAGCGGCGGACAATGAGCAGTTCTTC. Residues: CSARDGLAADNEQFF. V usage is TRBV20-1 and J usage is TRBJ2-1; 10 nucleotides line up with TRBD2. CDR3 length: 15 residues. Germline values: CDR1 DFQATT, CDR2 SNEGSKA (reference sequence). Trimming at V came to 0 bases and at J to 5 bases, leaving 4 bases not matched to a gene.

This clonotype was found many times. The CDR3 coding sequence is TGCAGTGCTAGGGCGGGAGGGTTAGCCAAAAACATTCAGTACTTC. Translated, it gives CSARAGGLAKNIQYF. The rearrangement uses TRBV20-1 and TRBJ2-4; 9 bases agree with TRBD2. Germline V gives CDR1 DFQATT, CDR2 SNEGSKA (reference sequence). The CDR3 length is 15 residues. Losses at the gene ends were 3 bases for V and 0 bases for J; bases not matched to a gene: 3.

This clonotype was counted ten times or more. V usage is TRBV6-2 or TRBV6-3 and J usage is TRBJ2-7, with D perhaps matching TRBD1 (6 bases). The V gene's germline CDR1 is MNHEY and CDR2 SVGEGT. V was pared by 2 bases and J by 1 base, with 12 bases between. This CDR3 is built from 15 residues. DNA for the CDR3: TGTGCCAGCAGTTACCCGCAGGGGATGTCCTACGAGCAGTACTTC. It is translated as CASSYPQGMSYEQYF.

This clonotype was seen a handful of times. The rearrangement joins TRBV5-5 to TRBJ2-5; 7 nucleotides match TRBD1. Germline trimming cut 2 bases from V and 5 bases from J; bases unmatched to any gene: 6. The CDR3 is 14 residues long. Per the germline V gene, CDR1 is SGHKS and CDR2 is YYEKEE (reference sequence). The CDR3 sequence: CASSLTGVGETQYF. The CDR3 DNA follows: TGTGCCAGCAGCTTAACAGGGGTAGGGGAGACCCAGTACTTC.

This clonotype was picked up one time. This chain connects TRBV5-5 to TRBJ1-3; TRBD1 matches at 7 bases. J was trimmed by 4 bases and V by 4 bases; bases with no gene match: 5. The CDR3 extends over 14 amino acids. Germline loops: CDR1 SGHKS, CDR2 YYEKEE (reference sequence). The CDR3 spells CASSEQGPGNTIYF. The CDR3 DNA is TGTGCCAGCAGCGAACAGGGGCCCGGAAACACCATATATTTT.

CDR3 amino acids: CASDRTGLYEQYF. DNA of the CDR3: TGTGCCAGCGACCGGACAGGGCTCTACGAGCAGTACTTC. V is TRBV7-9 and J is TRBJ2-7, with 8 bases lining up with TRBD1. Germline-derived CDR1 and CDR2 are SEHNR and FQNEAQ (reference sequence). This CDR3 region has 13 residues. Trimming at V came to 8 bases and at J to 3 bases, leaving 6 bases not matched to a gene.

Concerning this clonotype itself: An end of the junction differs from the germline gene, which may be a read error. The chain employs TRBV12-3 or TRBV12-4 and TRBJ1-4; no definite D call. The CDR3 is 14 residues long. The CDR3 protein is CASTLWELGEKLFF. CDR3 sequence (DNA): TGTGCCAGCACCTTGTGGGAACTAGGCGAAAAACTTTTTTTT.